This entry describes one TCR beta chain. Its antigen is unknown. The CDR3 has 14 amino acids. V lost 9 bases and J lost 0, with 12 bases in between. The germline CDR1 and CDR2 sequences are MDHEN and SYDVKM. These data come from a study of vaccination effects on CD4 cells after COVID-19. Findings and caveats of the study: Vaccine-induced clones in healthy vaccinees cross-reacted with common cold coronaviruses in only 1 of 255 cases.

Generated by immunoSEQ multiplex PCR, the TCRdb table keeps only in-frame clones and is missing some. Of tens of thousands of clones listed, around 79% are singletons. Antigen-specific CD4+ T cells were first expanded with viral peptide pools by the ViraFEST assay and only then sequenced. It was after approximately 11 days of culture that CD4+ T cells were isolated. None of the vaccinated had previously contracted SARS-CoV-2, and their nucleocapsid antibodies tested negative. For each well, some 1.9 million PBMC were cultured with about 10 IU/ml IL-2 and roughly 9.8 ug/ml peptides. This TCR was sampled from a human donor who received a COVID-19 vaccine. The rearrangement joins TRBV28 to TRBJ2-1; D possibly uses TRBD1 or TRBD2 (6 bases each). The specimen was CD4+ T cells from PBMCs cultured with HCoV-NL63 spike peptides, collected before COVID-19 vaccination. The CDR3 sequence: CASEKGGSYNEQFF. Written as DNA, the CDR3 is TGTGCCAGTGAGAAGGGGGGCTCCTACAATGAGCAGTTCTTC. Variable domain in full (rest from reference TRBV28 and TRBJ2-1): DVKVTQSSRYLVKRTGEKVFLECVQDMDHENMFWYRQDPGLGLRLIYFSYDVKMKEKGDIPEGYSVSREKKERFSLILESASTNQTSMYLCASEKGGSYNEQFFGPGTRLTVL.